The rows below give T cell receptor beta chains drawn from one sample of a study of blood T cell repertoires in COVID-19. Profiling relied on immunoSEQ multiplex PCR, and the TCRdb table lists in-frame clones only, not all of them. The data contain approximately 190,000 clones, 82% of them singletons. Sequenced sample: peripheral blood. The receptors shown here come from a woman aged 55-69 years with COVID-19, enrolled during active disease. The CDR3 runs from the conserved cysteine through the conserved F or W. The D gene is left open where the match is weak. Clone sizes are given selectively: once, few, many, or a class where the clone is expanded.

NA | NA | TRBJ2-1 | TRBV27 | CASSLSAGTTYNEQFF | TGTGCCAGCAGTTTATCTGCGGGTACCACCTACAATGAGCAGTTCTTC
TRBD1 | NA | TRBJ1-5 | TRBV30 | CAWTPDRGPQPQHF | TGTGCCTGGACCCCTGACAGGGGACCTCAGCCCCAGCATTTT
NA | NA | TRBJ1-4 | TRBV11-2 | CASSSRQLTEKLFF | TGTGCCAGCAGCTCCCGACAGTTAACCGAAAAACTGTTTTTT
TRBD2 | NA | TRBJ2-5 | TRBV7-9 | CASSLRLAGAYQETQYF | TGTGCCAGCAGCTTAAGGCTAGCGGGGGCCTACCAAGAGACCCAGTACTTC
NA | few | TRBJ1-1 | TRBV6-2/TRBV6-3 | CASSEYRVNTEAFF | TGTGCCAGCAGCGAATACAGGGTGAACACTGAAGCTTTCTTT
TRBD1 | NA | TRBJ1-1 | TRBV11-2 | CASSRTGGMNTEAFF | TGTGCCAGCAGTCGGACAGGGGGAATGAACACTGAAGCTTTCTTT
NA | NA | TRBJ1-5 | TRBV20-1 | CSASSMSEADSNQPQHF | TGCAGTGCTAGTTCCATGTCAGAGGCAGATAGCAATCAGCCCCAGCATTTT
TRBD1 | NA | TRBJ2-2 | TRBV11-2 | CASSPTSGTVVKAGELFF | TGTGCCAGCAGCCCTACTTCCGGGACAGTGGTTAAGGCCGGGGAGCTGTTTTTT
TRBD1 | NA | TRBJ2-1 | TRBV3-1/TRBV3-2 | CASSLGTGGRYNEQFF | TGTGCCAGCAGCCTTGGGACAGGGGGAAGGTACAATGAGCAGTTCTTC
NA | NA | TRBJ1-5 | TRBV28 | CASRLSGGPQHF | TGTGCCAGCAGACTGAGCGGGGGGCCCCAGCATTTT
NA | once | TRBJ1-2 | TRBV2 | CASKGYGYTF | TGTGCCAGCAAGGGGTATGGCTACACCTTC
NA | NA | TRBJ1-2 | TRBV15 | CATSAGRGANYGYTF | TGTGCCACCAGCGCCGGGAGAGGGGCTAACTATGGCTACACCTTC
TRBD1 | NA | TRBJ1-1 | TRBV14 | CASSQSEGAVTEAFF | TGTGCCAGCAGCCAAAGTGAGGGGGCGGTCACTGAAGCTTTCTTT
TRBD1 | NA | TRBJ2-1 | TRBV7-3 | CASSSSRGRRDEQFF | TGTGCCAGCAGCTCAAGTAGGGGGCGGAGAGATGAGCAGTTCTTC
TRBD1 | many | TRBJ2-2 | TRBV2 | CASSEPPRTGTNTGELFF | TGTGCCAGCAGTGAACCCCCTAGGACAGGGACGAACACCGGGGAGCTGTTTTTT
NA | NA | TRBJ1-2 | TRBV5-4 | CAAGIGERYGYTF | TGTGCCGCCGGTATCGGAGAGAGATATGGCTACACCTTC
NA | NA | TRBJ1-1 | TRBV28 | CASSSPSGARTEAFF | TGTGCCAGCAGTTCCCCGTCAGGGGCTCGTACTGAAGCTTTCTTT
NA | few | TRBJ2-2 | TRBV25-1 | CASSEGAETRDPGELFF | TGTGCCAGCAGTGAAGGAGCCGAGACACGGGATCCGGGGGAGCTGTTTTTT
TRBD1 | NA | TRBJ1-3 | TRBV2 | CASSEQQGVGNTIYF | TGTGCCAGCAGTGAACAACAGGGGGTTGGAAACACCATATATTTT
NA | NA | TRBJ2-3 | TRBV10-3 | CAISLLTGASTDTQYF | TGTGCCATCAGTCTCTTAACGGGAGCTAGCACAGATACGCAGTATTTT
NA | few | TRBJ2-7 | TRBV28 | CASSHTGRTGPTLWGEQYF | TGTGCCAGCAGCCATACGGGGAGGACAGGACCAACCTTGTGGGGGGAGCAGTACTTC
NA | NA | TRBJ2-1 | TRBV25-1 | CASSERGSDNEQFF | TGTGCCAGCAGTGAAAGGGGAAGCGACAATGAGCAGTTCTTC
NA | many | TRBJ1-1 | TRBV27 | CASRASGGHLNTEAFF | TGTGCCAGCAGGGCCTCGGGGGGACACCTGAACACTGAAGCTTTCTTT
NA | NA | TRBJ2-3 | TRBV11-3 | CASSLGQASDTQYF | TGTGCCAGCAGCTTAGGGCAGGCCTCAGATACGCAGTATTTT
NA | NA | TRBJ2-2 | TRBV27 | CASSLSAGELFF | TGTGCCAGCAGTTTATCCGCCGGGGAGCTGTTTTTT
NA | NA | TRBJ1-5 | TRBV28 | CASSWGLGSIYSNQPQHF | TGTGCCAGCAGTTGGGGCCTGGGCAGCATTTATAGCAATCAGCCCCAGCATTTT
TRBD2 | NA | TRBJ2-3 | TRBV9 | CASSVEVGGTDTQYF | TGTGCCAGCAGCGTAGAAGTGGGAGGGACAGATACGCAGTATTTT
TRBD2 | once | TRBJ2-1 | TRBV11-2 | CASSLETSGGLKFF | TGTGCCAGCAGCTTAGAGACTAGCGGGGGCTTGAAGTTCTTC